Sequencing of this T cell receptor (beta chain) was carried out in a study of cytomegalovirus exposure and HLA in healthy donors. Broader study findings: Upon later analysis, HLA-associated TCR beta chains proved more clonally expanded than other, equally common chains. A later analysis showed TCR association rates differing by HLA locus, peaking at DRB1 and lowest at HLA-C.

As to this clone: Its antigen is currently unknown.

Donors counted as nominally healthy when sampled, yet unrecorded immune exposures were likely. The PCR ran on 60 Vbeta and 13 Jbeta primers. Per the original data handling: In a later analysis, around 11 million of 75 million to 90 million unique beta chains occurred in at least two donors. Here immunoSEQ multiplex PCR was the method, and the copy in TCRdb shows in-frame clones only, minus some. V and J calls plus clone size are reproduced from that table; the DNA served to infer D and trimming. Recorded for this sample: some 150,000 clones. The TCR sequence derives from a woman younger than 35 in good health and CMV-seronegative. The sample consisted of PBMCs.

Here the CDR3 DNA reads TGCGCCAGCAGCTTGGCCCAGACAGGGAGCGAGCAGTACGTC. Amino acids: CASSLAQTGSEQYV. The chain combines TRBV5-1 with TRBJ2-7; 7 bases are shared with TRBD1. V lost 0 bases, J lost 6 bases, and 6 bases stayed unmatched. The CDR3 extends over 14 amino acids. Germline V gene lookup returns CDR1 SGHRS and CDR2 YFSETQ.